A selection of T cell receptor beta chains follows, all from one sample in a study of T cell repertoires in cytomegalovirus infection. From the reads, TCRdb called clonotypes with MiXCR, one entry per CDR3 protein. The sample contains about 400,000 distinct CDR3 sequences, over 15% of which appear only once. The source material was PBMCs. The receptors here all came from a human donor in good health (CMV status not recorded). Some clones in this sample may be carry-over from other donors' samples. Each CDR3 is given with its conserved first and last residue. Each record gives: clone size, V gene, J gene, D gene, CDR3 DNA, CDR3 protein. The D gene is left open where the match is weak. The size of a clone is reported for some rows only, either as once, few or many, or as a class for expanded clones.

clone_size: NA; v_call: TRBV5-1; j_call: TRBJ2-3; d_call: TRBD2; cdr3_nt: TGCGCCAGCAGCTTGGGACTAGCGGGACTTCTATCAGATACGCAGTATTTT; cdr3_aa: CASSLGLAGLLSDTQYF
clone_size: NA; v_call: TRBV6-6; j_call: TRBJ1-1; d_call: NA; cdr3_nt: TGTGCCAGCAGGACCCAAGACAGAAAAGCTTTCTTT; cdr3_aa: CASRTQDRKAFF
clone_size: few; v_call: TRBV5-6; j_call: TRBJ2-5; d_call: NA; cdr3_nt: TGTGCCACCGGGTGGTCCCAAGAGACCCAGTACTTC; cdr3_aa: CATGWSQETQYF
clone_size: few; v_call: TRBV28; j_call: TRBJ2-5; d_call: NA; cdr3_nt: TGTGCCAGCGGTAGCATTTCGGAGACCCAGTACTTC; cdr3_aa: CASGSISETQYF
clone_size: NA; v_call: TRBV6-4; j_call: TRBJ2-3; d_call: NA; cdr3_nt: TGTGCCAGCAGTGACGGAGTAACGGGGGAAGCAGATACGCAGTATTTT; cdr3_aa: CASSDGVTGEADTQYF
clone_size: many; v_call: TRBV12-3/TRBV12-4; j_call: TRBJ1-5; d_call: NA; cdr3_nt: TGTGCCAGCAGTTTAAGACAGGTCAATCAGCCCCAGCATTTT; cdr3_aa: CASSLRQVNQPQHF
clone_size: few; v_call: TRBV28; j_call: TRBJ1-4; d_call: NA; cdr3_nt: TGTGCCAGCACCCTGGGATTCAATGAAAAACTGTTTTTT; cdr3_aa: CASTLGFNEKLFF
clone_size: few; v_call: TRBV12-3/TRBV12-4; j_call: TRBJ2-3; d_call: NA; cdr3_nt: TGTGCCAGCAGTTCCGCTAGCAGAACAACAGATACGCAGTATTTT; cdr3_aa: CASSSASRTTDTQYF
clone_size: few; v_call: TRBV12-3/TRBV12-4; j_call: TRBJ2-7; d_call: TRBD1; cdr3_nt: TGTGCCAGCAGCAACCCCGGGACAGGATCCTACGAGCAGTACTTC; cdr3_aa: CASSNPGTGSYEQYF
clone_size: few; v_call: TRBV19; j_call: TRBJ2-7; d_call: NA; cdr3_nt: TGTGCCAGTAGTATTGGGGTTGAGCAGTACTTC; cdr3_aa: CASSIGVEQYF
clone_size: many; v_call: TRBV5-6; j_call: TRBJ2-3; d_call: NA; cdr3_nt: TGTGCCAGCAGCCAGGGTAGCACAGATACGCAGTATTTT; cdr3_aa: CASSQGSTDTQYF
clone_size: few; v_call: TRBV15; j_call: TRBJ2-5; d_call: NA; cdr3_nt: TGTGCCACCAGCAGACCCAGATCAGAGACCCAGTACTTC; cdr3_aa: CATSRPRSETQYF
clone_size: NA; v_call: TRBV4-3; j_call: TRBJ2-2; d_call: TRBD2; cdr3_nt: TGCGCCAGCAGCCAGGGAGCGGGAGTCGGGGAGCTGTTTTTT; cdr3_aa: CASSQGAGVGELFF
clone_size: few; v_call: TRBV28; j_call: TRBJ1-4; d_call: NA; cdr3_nt: TGTGCCAGCAGTTTAGCACAGGTCGCGAATAAACTGTTTTTT; cdr3_aa: CASSLAQVANKLFF
clone_size: NA; v_call: TRBV29-1; j_call: TRBJ1-1; d_call: NA; cdr3_nt: TGCAGCGCTGGGTGGGACACTGAAGCTTTCTTT; cdr3_aa: CSAGWDTEAFF
clone_size: NA; v_call: TRBV7-8; j_call: TRBJ1-5; d_call: NA; cdr3_nt: TGTCCCAGCAGCTGGGATACCTGGGGGGTTCTCAGCAATCAGCCCCAGCATTTT; cdr3_aa: CPSSWDTWGVLSNQPQHF
clone_size: NA; v_call: TRBV5-4; j_call: TRBJ2-1; d_call: TRBD1; cdr3_nt: TGTGCCACCACCCCGCCCGGGACAGCGAGAAATGAGCAGTTCTTC; cdr3_aa: CATTPPGTARNEQFF
clone_size: few; v_call: TRBV29-1; j_call: TRBJ2-1; d_call: NA; cdr3_nt: TGCAGCCTCTGGACTTCATACAATGAGCAGTTCTTC; cdr3_aa: CSLWTSYNEQFF
clone_size: few; v_call: TRBV12-3/TRBV12-4; j_call: TRBJ2-2; d_call: NA; cdr3_nt: TGTGCCAGCAGGCCGGGGGCGAGGGACACCGGGGAGCTGTTTTTT; cdr3_aa: CASRPGARDTGELFF
clone_size: NA; v_call: TRBV2; j_call: TRBJ1-6; d_call: TRBD1; cdr3_nt: TGTGCCAGCAGTTACAGGGGAGAGGGTTCACCCCTCCACTTT; cdr3_aa: CASSYRGEGSPLHF
clone_size: many; v_call: TRBV7-2; j_call: TRBJ2-5; d_call: TRBD1; cdr3_nt: TGTGCCAGCAGCTTATTGTGGGGACAGCAAGAGACCCAGTACTTC; cdr3_aa: CASSLLWGQQETQYF
clone_size: many; v_call: TRBV6-1; j_call: TRBJ2-3; d_call: TRBD2; cdr3_nt: TGTGCCAGCAGTCGACTGGGGGGGGAGGGCGGAGATACGCAGTATTTT; cdr3_aa: CASSRLGGEGGDTQYF
clone_size: many; v_call: TRBV7-9; j_call: TRBJ2-1; d_call: TRBD2; cdr3_nt: TGTGCCAGCAGCTTGGATGAGTCGACTAGCGGCTACAATGAGCAGTTCTTC; cdr3_aa: CASSLDESTSGYNEQFF
clone_size: NA; v_call: TRBV10-2; j_call: TRBJ2-1; d_call: NA; cdr3_nt: TGCGCCAGCAGTGATGCGGGAACACAAAATGAGCAGTTCTTC; cdr3_aa: CASSDAGTQNEQFF
clone_size: many; v_call: TRBV7-8; j_call: TRBJ2-1; d_call: NA; cdr3_nt: TGTGCCAGCAGCTTTGAGGGGAACAATGAGCAGTTCTTC; cdr3_aa: CASSFEGNNEQFF
clone_size: NA; v_call: TRBV4-2; j_call: TRBJ1-1; d_call: TRBD1; cdr3_nt: TGTGCCAGCAGCCAAGATTCGGCAGGGGGCTACACTGAAGCTTTCTTT; cdr3_aa: CASSQDSAGGYTEAFF
clone_size: NA; v_call: TRBV20-1; j_call: TRBJ1-4; d_call: NA; cdr3_nt: TGCAGTGCCACTCAGGGGACTAATGAAAAACTGTTTTTT; cdr3_aa: CSATQGTNEKLFF
clone_size: many; v_call: TRBV7-8; j_call: TRBJ1-5; d_call: NA; cdr3_nt: TGTGCCAGCAGCCCGTGGCGGAGTAATAGCAATCAGCCCCAGCATTTT; cdr3_aa: CASSPWRSNSNQPQHF
clone_size: many; v_call: TRBV12-3/TRBV12-4; j_call: TRBJ1-1; d_call: NA; cdr3_nt: TGTGCCAGCAGACCACCTCTGGGGAACACTGAAGCTTTCTTT; cdr3_aa: CASRPPLGNTEAFF
clone_size: few; v_call: TRBV6-5; j_call: TRBJ2-3; d_call: NA; cdr3_nt: TGTGCCAGCCATTTCGGGGGATCGGATACGCAGTATTTT; cdr3_aa: CASHFGGSDTQYF
clone_size: many; v_call: TRBV29-1; j_call: TRBJ2-5; d_call: NA; cdr3_nt: TGCAGCGTTGAACGGGGTGATGGGACCCAGTACTTC; cdr3_aa: CSVERGDGTQYF
clone_size: many; v_call: TRBV7-2; j_call: TRBJ2-6; d_call: NA; cdr3_nt: TGTGCCAGCAGCTTAAGGGGGCCCAGGGGGGTCTCTGGGGCCAACGTCCTGACTTTC; cdr3_aa: CASSLRGPRGVSGANVLTF
clone_size: NA; v_call: TRBV2; j_call: TRBJ2-7; d_call: TRBD1; cdr3_nt: TGTGCCAGCGAGACAGGGTACTACGAGCAGTACTTC; cdr3_aa: CASETGYYEQYF
clone_size: NA; v_call: TRBV6-2/TRBV6-3; j_call: TRBJ2-7; d_call: TRBD1; cdr3_nt: TGTGCCAGCAGTTACCCCCTCGGACAGGCAAGCTCCTACGAGCAGTACTTC; cdr3_aa: CASSYPLGQASSYEQYF
clone_size: few; v_call: TRBV4-2; j_call: TRBJ2-1; d_call: NA; cdr3_nt: TGTGCCAGCAGCCAAACAGGGACGGGTGAGCAGTTCTTC; cdr3_aa: CASSQTGTGEQFF
clone_size: NA; v_call: TRBV5-6; j_call: TRBJ2-3; d_call: NA; cdr3_nt: TGTGCCAGCAGCTCCCGAGTGGAATACACAGATACGCAGTATTTT; cdr3_aa: CASSSRVEYTDTQYF
clone_size: few; v_call: TRBV7-9; j_call: TRBJ2-1; d_call: TRBD1; cdr3_nt: TGTGCCAGCAGCTTAGGATCTACAGGGGGCTCCTACAATGAGCAGTTCTTC; cdr3_aa: CASSLGSTGGSYNEQFF
clone_size: few; v_call: TRBV12-3/TRBV12-4; j_call: TRBJ2-1; d_call: TRBD2; cdr3_nt: TGTGCCAGCAGTTCGCAGTGGACTAGCGGGAGTGTTGAGCAGTTCTTC; cdr3_aa: CASSSQWTSGSVEQFF
clone_size: many; v_call: TRBV7-9; j_call: TRBJ2-1; d_call: TRBD2; cdr3_nt: TGTGCCAGCAGCTCGACTAGCGGGAGGGCCCGGTTTGAGCAGTTCTTC; cdr3_aa: CASSSTSGRARFEQFF
clone_size: NA; v_call: TRBV23-1; j_call: TRBJ1-2; d_call: NA; cdr3_nt: TGCGCCAGCAGTCAATCCCGGCTCCGAAACTATGGCTACACCTTC; cdr3_aa: CASSQSRLRNYGYTF
clone_size: NA; v_call: TRBV2; j_call: TRBJ1-2; d_call: NA; cdr3_nt: TGTGCCAGCAGTGGACGGAGGAACTATGGCTACACCTTC; cdr3_aa: CASSGRRNYGYTF